This TCR beta chain emerged from a study of cytomegalovirus exposure and HLA in healthy donors (dated by TCRdb to the late 2010s). In terms of the full investigation: An earlier analysis of roughly 570 of the donors reported 276 Gb of sequence data and 95 million to 140 million unique TCR beta sequences obtained from around 170 million T cells. Roughly 300 gigabases of sequencing data and 70 million to 100 million unique TCR sequences made up an early release that covered several hundred HLA-typed donors. Of the 350 to 450 genotyped donors, less than 90% were placed in the genetic ancestry cluster associated with self-reported Caucasian donors. The study aimed to test whether signatures of past pathogen exposure could be identified by cataloging public T cell receptors. The T cell repertoires of 550 to 850 subjects were profiled by immunosequencing and related to cytomegalovirus serostatus. Besides the first cohort of roughly 700 subjects, a separate validation cohort made up of 120 different subjects was used. High-throughput TCR immunosequencing, statistical association of individual TCRs with disease status, and machine learning were combined to predict cytomegalovirus infection status. A later analysis re-analyzed previously published TCR beta repertoires from roughly 600 donors and added high-resolution HLA genotyping to study TCR occurrence patterns. In the later analysis, no new phenotypic data were used to find candidate immune exposures; instead, reliance was placed on TCR beta sequences and their occurrence across donors. To decide whether each TCR beta V gene segment behaved as functional or pseudogenic, an earlier analysis of some 600 of the donors relied on high-throughput TCR beta sequencing. Alongside the repertoire data, information on donor age, sex, ethnicity and CMV serostatus was compiled. In a later genetic analysis, genome-wide SNP genotypes for about three fifths of the roughly 670 donors were used, and that subset was treated as a discovery cohort. Every discovery cohort repertoire had been produced on one sequencing platform. Both class I and class II loci were covered by HLA typing, at four-digit resolution. Typing coverage differed by locus: A, B, C, DRB1 and DQB1 were typed in roughly 620-630 donors, DQA1 in approximately 520, DPA1 in roughly 590, and DPB1 in 450 to 480. About 5 DR-DQ haplotypes were handled as single units for association and clustering, since linkage in the cohort was strong. On average, 235,054 unique TCR beta nucleotide sequences were sequenced per donor among 350 to 400 genotyped donors of the cohort, with 15% to 20% of those sequences being non-productive. Results and caveats for the whole study, not just this receptor: The classifier was reported to diagnose cytomegalovirus status with high specificity and sensitivity in both the original cohort and the validation cohort. A later genetic analysis associated a missense DCLRE1C variant with V-gene and J-gene trimming of TCR beta chains, and an independent cohort replicated the association. When HLA alleles, especially DR and DQ, strongly co-occurred, TCR associations were difficult to assign to individual alleles. A further reported finding was that TCR beta sequences accurately predicted the HLA-A and HLA-B alleles for most subjects in the first cohort. At a false discovery rate of 0.05, a later analysis linked fewer than 20,000 TCR beta sequences to specific HLA alleles. While some public TCRs were present in many individuals, most TCR sequences turned up only very rarely across donors. HLA typing was unavailable for some donors at each locus, so association tests used only the typed subset. In a later analysis, most CMV-associated TCR beta chains were found to appear HLA-restricted, with HLA associations seemingly driven largely by CMV exposure. A later genetic analysis reported fewer N-insertions in productive TCRs among donors in an Asian-associated ancestry cluster than the roughly 700-donor mean. A cluster of highly shared sequence variants was judged likely to be a technical artifact of the sequencing pipeline. The authors suggested that the approach could potentially be extended to other disease states and immunological phenotypes. Roughly uniform sequencing depth across donors was assumed in presence/absence analyses, although this assumption may not hold. Linkage disequilibrium might explain the correlated functional status among segregating V segments, but an unknown experimental factor could not be ruled out. Several of the top co-occurrence clusters appeared to be linked to parvovirus B19, influenza, CMV and Epstein-Barr virus, according to a later analysis. In a later analysis, HLA-associated TCR beta chains were found to be more clonally expanded and to have lower generation probabilities than equally common non-associated chains. CMV serostatus was the only immune exposure information available for the cohort. In a later analysis, TCR association rates were found to vary across HLA loci, with the most associated TCRs seen for DRB1 alleles and the fewest for HLA-C alleles. The cohort was sequenced for TCR beta chains only, and without alpha or paired-chain data the features that could be detected were limited. An earlier analysis of approximately 590 of the donors showed that most TCR beta V segments appeared in productive rearrangements either about 87% or about 30% of the time, which broadly matched IMGT annotations. Some IMGT-functional V segments, including TRBV6-2 and TRBV6-3, could not be distinguished by the 87-base-pair reads and were therefore excluded. A few of the identified cytomegalovirus-associated TCR beta chains were confirmed in vitro to be specific for cytomegalovirus antigens. Approximately 18 rarely observed V segments, including chromosome 9 orphons, were excluded from the earlier analysis of a few hundred of the donors because counts were too low. The study listed 150 to 200 TCR beta chains as associated with cytomegalovirus.

The cohort comprised 710 or so healthy bone marrow donors. All cohort members were sampled while nominally healthy, although unrecorded immune exposures were likely present. The donor tested CMV seropositive and was one of the 289 seropositive cohort members. Each donor provided a peripheral blood sample, and peripheral blood mononuclear cells were used for TCR beta sequencing. The Qiagen DNeasy Blood Extraction Kit was used to extract genomic DNA from the blood cell samples. The library was generated by the immunoSEQ multiplex PCR assay. A mixture of 60 forward primers for TCR Vbeta segments and 13 reverse primers for TCR Jbeta segments was used in the multiplex PCR. The CDR3 region of rearranged TCR beta genes was amplified from genomic DNA by a multiplex PCR assay. Amplified TCR beta libraries were sequenced as 87-base-pair reads on the Illumina HiSeq System. The authors processed their data as follows. Across the 700 or so repertoires, a later analysis counted tens of millions of unique TCR beta chains, around 11 million of which were shared by at least two donors. Raw reads were error-corrected and collapsed into unique sequences by a nearest-neighbor algorithm in which closely related sequences were merged to remove PCR and sequencing errors. To assign V, D and J gene segments, CDR3 sequences were aligned to IMGT reference sequences. For a sequence to be retained, a match of at least six nucleotides to both a V gene segment and a J gene segment was required. A rearrangement was called productive if the CDR3 had no stop codons and remained in frame with V and J, and every other rearrangement was called non-productive. Following IMGT convention, CDR3 was defined as the stretch from the second conserved V-encoded cysteine up to the conserved J-encoded phenylalanine. In an earlier analysis of more than 550 of the donors, sequences lacking an unambiguous match to a single V gene segment were excluded. In an earlier analysis of several hundred of the donors, a V segment was called functional when productive rearrangements were above 56.7%, and segregating when the standard deviation between donors exceeded 5%. A statistical classification framework was built for diagnosing cytomegalovirus status from the catalog of TCR beta chain sequences. In a later analysis, V and J genes were assigned by comparing TCR nucleotide sequences against IMGT/GENE-DB human TR gene sequences. The TCRdist pipeline was used in a later analysis to assign CDR3 sequences and most-parsimonious VDJ recombination scenarios. A later analysis defined each TCR beta chain by its CDR3 amino acid sequence plus V-gene family, and excluded reads lacking a unique V-gene family. In a later analysis, around 650 highly shared, low-generation-probability nucleotide sequences were removed to address suspected cross-contamination and a sequencing artifact. In a later analysis, a clonal expansion index was calculated for each public chain from normalized within-repertoire ranks of inferred template counts. In a later analysis, generation probabilities were computed with a VDJ recombination model fitted to out-of-frame rearrangements, and the resulting probabilities were checked against IGoR. In a later analysis, TCR-TCR, TCR-HLA and TCR-CMV co-occurrence was scored with hypergeometric tests, and a repertoire-size bias correction was applied to TCR pairs. False discovery rates were estimated in a later analysis by permuting HLA or CMV assignments 20 times. A later analysis grouped co-occurring TCRs with DBSCAN, adding TCRdist sequence similarity when clustering within HLA-allele-positive subsets. Repertoires with fewer than 30,000 or more than 120,000 public chains were left out of co-occurrence clustering, as were about 5 repertoires with anomalous nucleotide sharing. As stored in TCRdb, this immuneACCESS dataset retains in-frame rearrangements with V and J assigned. A fraction of the clones does not appear; measured against another copy, unresolved V genes explain less than half of the discrepancy, and the remainder lacks a known reason. V and J calls and clone size are those listed in that table; D and trimming were worked out from the DNA. The sample yields 85,000 to 100,000 clones; roughly 80% were counted once. 16% of the sample comes from the top ten.

CDR1 SGHNT and CDR2 YENEEA are derived from the germline V gene. The CDR3 runs 16 amino acids, cysteine and phenylalanine included. Only the CDR3 part of the read is kept: 48 bases, read in frame from the first base. From V the trimming removes 5 bases and from J it removes 0 bases, while the gene matches leave 6 bases of the junction unaccounted for. This clone appeared a single time. The antigen it binds to is not known. No clone much larger than this one lies a single base away; base qualities are absent. Sequenced: PBMCs. This TCR was sampled from a man aged 55 to 70 in good health and CMV-seropositive. The rearranged segments are TRBV11-3 and TRBJ2-4, with TRBD1 identical over 8 junction bases. The DNA is TGTGCCAGCAGCCCAGGACAGGGAACAGCCAAAAACATTCAGTACTTC. Translation gives CASSPGQGTAKNIQYF.